This record looks at one T cell receptor (beta chain) sequence and its context. CDR1 SGHTA and CDR2 FQGNSA come from the germline V gene. Trimming shortened V by 5 bases and J by 7 bases, and 18 bases separated the two germline ends. The CDR3 runs 15 residues. This specimen comes from a study of control samples from healthy donors and cancer patients. Generated by immunoSEQ multiplex PCR, the TCRdb table keeps only in-frame clones and is missing some. The profile shows more than 75,000 clones, about 90% of them singletons. The clonotype originates from a woman aged 55-70 years with head and neck cancer. Sequencing was performed on PBMCs. The chain joins TRBV7-2 to TRBJ2-1; a weak D match, TRBD2 (6 bases). The CDR3 is CASSPVISGGNEQFF. CDR3 DNA sequence: TGTGCCAGCAGCCCCGTAATTTCCGGGGGTAATGAGCAGTTCTTC.